This TCR beta chain was sequenced in a study of regulatory T cells in long-lasting Graves disease. Study at large: Antithyroid drugs had been taken by newly diagnosed Graves' patients for under 3 months. Study observations and caveats: Thyroid tissue was not studied; only peripheral blood was.

Germline values: CDR1 GTSNPN, CDR2 SVGIG (reference sequence). This CDR3 comprises 13 residues. Indicated time point: newly diagnosed GD, antithyroid drugs for less than 3 months. RNA extracted from PBMCs served as the sequencing template. An endocrinology department in Xi'an, China, recruited the patients. Construction of TCR beta libraries relied on iRepertoire HTBI primers and on Arm-PCR targeting CDR3 regions. TCRdb re-derived calls from the multiplex PCR reads in MiXCR, one entry per CDR3 protein. Of about 620,000 distinct CDR3 sequences in the sample, approximately 15% were seen once. Comment on this clonotype: Antigen unknown.

The data were also submitted as part of a second study, on T cells in Graves' hyperthyroidism and ophthalmopathy.

The clonotype was recovered from a woman aged 25 to 39 with Graves disease. The source material was peripheral blood mononuclear cells (PBMCs), sampled at new diagnosis, from a patient treated with antithyroid drugs. The chain joins TRBV30 to TRBJ2-1; 13 nucleotides align to TRBD2. Judging by the DNA end, TRBJ2-3 fits better; the J call may be wrong. CDR3 sequence (DNA): TGTGCCTGGACCAGGACTAGCGGGAGCCCGCAGTATTTT. Its translation: CAWTRTSGSPQYF.